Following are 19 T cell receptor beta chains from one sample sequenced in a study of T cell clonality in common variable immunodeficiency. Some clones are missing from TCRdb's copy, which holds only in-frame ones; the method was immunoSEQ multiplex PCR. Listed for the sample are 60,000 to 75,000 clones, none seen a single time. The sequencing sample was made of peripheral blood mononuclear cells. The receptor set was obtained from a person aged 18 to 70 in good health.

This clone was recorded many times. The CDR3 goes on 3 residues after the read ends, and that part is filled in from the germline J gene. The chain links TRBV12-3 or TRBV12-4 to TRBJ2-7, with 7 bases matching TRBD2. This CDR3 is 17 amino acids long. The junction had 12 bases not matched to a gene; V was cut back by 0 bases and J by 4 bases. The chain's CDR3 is CASSLAGRLAATYEQYF. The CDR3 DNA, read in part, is TGTGCCAGCAGTTTAGCAGGTCGCCTAGCGGCCACTTACGAG.

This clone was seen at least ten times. This chain's CDR3 is CASSPGLAGSAYNEQFF. The sequenced part of the CDR3 DNA is TGTGCCAGCAGCCCGGGACTAGCGGGAAGTGCCTACAATGAG. The chain has TRBV7-8 and TRBJ2-1; 13 positions agree with TRBD2. The sequence runs out 3 residues before the end of the CDR3; the remainder is reconstructed from the germline J gene. The V gene end was trimmed by 5 bases and the J gene end by 2 bases; junction bases not matched to a gene: 6. Germline lookup yields CDR1 SGHVS and CDR2 FQNEAQ. The CDR3 is 17 amino acids.

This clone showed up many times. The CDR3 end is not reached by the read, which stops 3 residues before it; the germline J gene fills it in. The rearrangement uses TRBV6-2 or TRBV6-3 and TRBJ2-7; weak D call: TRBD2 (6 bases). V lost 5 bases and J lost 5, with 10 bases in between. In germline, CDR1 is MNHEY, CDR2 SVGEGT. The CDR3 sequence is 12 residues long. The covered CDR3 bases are TGTGCCAGCAGTACGCCGGGGGACGAG. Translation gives CASSTPGDE. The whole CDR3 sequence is CASSTPGDEQYF.

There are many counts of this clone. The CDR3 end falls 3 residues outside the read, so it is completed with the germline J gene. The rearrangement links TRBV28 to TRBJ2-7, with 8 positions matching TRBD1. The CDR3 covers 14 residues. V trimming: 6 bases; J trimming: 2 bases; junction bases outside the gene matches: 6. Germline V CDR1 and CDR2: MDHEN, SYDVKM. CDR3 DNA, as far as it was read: TGTGCCAGCAGCCCGGGACAGGTCCCCTACGAG. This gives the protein CASSPGQVPYE. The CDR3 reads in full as CASSPGQVPYEQYF.

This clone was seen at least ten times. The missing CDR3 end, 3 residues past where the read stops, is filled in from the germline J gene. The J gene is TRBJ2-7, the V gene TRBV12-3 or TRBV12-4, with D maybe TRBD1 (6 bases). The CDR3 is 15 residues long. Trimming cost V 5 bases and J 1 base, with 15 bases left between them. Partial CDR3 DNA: TGTGCCAGCAGTCCGCAACAGGGAAGTTCCTACGAG. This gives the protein CASSPQQGSSYE. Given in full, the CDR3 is CASSPQQGSSYEQYF.

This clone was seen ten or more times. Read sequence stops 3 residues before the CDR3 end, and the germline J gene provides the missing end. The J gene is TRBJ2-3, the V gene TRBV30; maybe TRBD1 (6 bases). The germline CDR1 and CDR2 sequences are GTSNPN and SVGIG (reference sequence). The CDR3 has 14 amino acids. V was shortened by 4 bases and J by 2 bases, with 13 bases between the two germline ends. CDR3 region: CAWNEDSFTDTQYF. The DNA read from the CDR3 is TGTGCCTGGAACGAGGACAGTTTCACAGATACG.

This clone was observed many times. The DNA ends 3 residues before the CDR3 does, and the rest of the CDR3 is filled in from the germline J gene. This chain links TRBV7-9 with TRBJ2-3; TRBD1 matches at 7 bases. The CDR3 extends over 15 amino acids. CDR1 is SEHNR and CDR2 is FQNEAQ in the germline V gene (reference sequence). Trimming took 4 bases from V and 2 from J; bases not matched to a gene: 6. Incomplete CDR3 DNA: TGTGCCAGCAGCTCCCCAGACAGGGTCACAGATACG. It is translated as CASSSPDRVTDT. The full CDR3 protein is CASSSPDRVTDTQYF. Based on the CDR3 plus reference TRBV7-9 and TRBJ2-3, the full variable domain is DTGVSQNPRHKITKRGQNVTFRCDPISEHNRLYWYRQTLGQGPEFLTYFQNEAQLEKSRLLSDRFSAERPKGSFSTLEIQRTEQGDSAMYLCASSSPDRVTDTQYFGPGTRLTVL.

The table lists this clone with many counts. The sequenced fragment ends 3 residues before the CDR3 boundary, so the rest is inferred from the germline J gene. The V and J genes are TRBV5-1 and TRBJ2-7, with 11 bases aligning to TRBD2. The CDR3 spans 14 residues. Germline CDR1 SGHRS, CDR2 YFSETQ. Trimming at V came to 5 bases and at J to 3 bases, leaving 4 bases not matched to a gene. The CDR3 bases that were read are TGCGCCAGCAGGTTAGCGGGAGGGTTCTACGAG. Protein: CASRLAGGFYE. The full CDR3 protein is CASRLAGGFYEQYF.

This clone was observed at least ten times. The CDR3 spells CASSFAQGPRYGYTF. CDR3 DNA (partial): TGTGCCAGCAGCTTTGCTCAGGGGCCCCGCTATGGC. The J gene is TRBJ1-2, the V gene TRBV7-9; TRBD1 might be the D (6 bases). The CDR3 end falls 3 residues outside the read, so it is completed with the germline J gene. The germline V gene encodes CDR1 SEHNR and CDR2 FQNEAQ (reference sequence). V lost 3 bases and J lost 4, with 15 bases in between. The CDR3 has 15 residues. The complete variable domain, with remaining parts taken from reference TRBV7-9 and TRBJ1-2, reads DTGVSQNPRHKITKRGQNVTFRCDPISEHNRLYWYRQTLGQGPEFLTYFQNEAQLEKSRLLSDRFSAERPKGSFSTLEIQRTEQGDSAMYLCASSFAQGPRYGYTFGSGTRLTVV.

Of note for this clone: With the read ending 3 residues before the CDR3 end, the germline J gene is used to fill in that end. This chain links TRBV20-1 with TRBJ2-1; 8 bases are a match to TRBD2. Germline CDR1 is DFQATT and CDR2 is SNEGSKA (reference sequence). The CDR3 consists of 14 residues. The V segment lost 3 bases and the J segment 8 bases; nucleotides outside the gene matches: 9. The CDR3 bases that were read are TGCAGTGCTAGCGGGACTAGTAGTAAATATGAG. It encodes CSASGTSSKYE. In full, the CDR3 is CSASGTSSKYEQFF.

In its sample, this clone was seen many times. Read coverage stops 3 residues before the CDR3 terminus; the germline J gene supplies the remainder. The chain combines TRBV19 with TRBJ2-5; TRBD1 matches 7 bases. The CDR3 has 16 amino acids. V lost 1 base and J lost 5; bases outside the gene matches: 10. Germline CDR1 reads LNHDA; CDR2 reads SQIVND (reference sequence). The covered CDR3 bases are TGTGCCAGTAGTATAGGACTGACAGGGTCTGTGGAGACC. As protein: CASSIGLTGSVET. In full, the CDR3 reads CASSIGLTGSVETQYF. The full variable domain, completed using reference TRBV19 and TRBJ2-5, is DGGITQSPKYLFRKEGQNVTLSCEQNLNHDAMYWYRQDPGQGLRLIYYSQIVNDFQKGDIAEGYSVSREKKESFPLTVTSAQKNPTAFYLCASSIGLTGSVETQYFGPGTRLLVL.

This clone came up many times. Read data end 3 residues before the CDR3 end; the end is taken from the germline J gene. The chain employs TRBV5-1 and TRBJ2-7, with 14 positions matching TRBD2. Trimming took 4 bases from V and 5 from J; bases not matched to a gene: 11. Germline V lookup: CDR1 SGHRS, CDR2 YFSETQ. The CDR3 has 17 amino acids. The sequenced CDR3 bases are TGCGCCAGCAGCCCCGGACTAGCGGGAGGAAAATTTGACGAG. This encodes CASSPGLAGGKFDE. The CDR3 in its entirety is CASSPGLAGGKFDEQYF.

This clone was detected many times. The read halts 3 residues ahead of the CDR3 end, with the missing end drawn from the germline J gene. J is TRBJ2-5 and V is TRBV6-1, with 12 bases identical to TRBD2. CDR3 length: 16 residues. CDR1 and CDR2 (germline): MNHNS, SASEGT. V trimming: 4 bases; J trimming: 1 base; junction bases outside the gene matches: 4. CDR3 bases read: TGTGCCAGCAGTGTGGCTAGCGGGGGGGGCCAAGAGACC. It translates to CASSVASGGGQET. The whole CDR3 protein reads CASSVASGGGQETQYF.

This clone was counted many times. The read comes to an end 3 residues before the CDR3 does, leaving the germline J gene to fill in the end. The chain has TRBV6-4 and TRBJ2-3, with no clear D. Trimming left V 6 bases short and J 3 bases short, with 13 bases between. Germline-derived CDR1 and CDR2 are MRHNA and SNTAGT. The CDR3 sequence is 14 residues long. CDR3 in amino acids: CASRPQVGTDTQYF. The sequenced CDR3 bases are TGTGCCAGCAGGCCTCAGGTCGGTACAGATACG.

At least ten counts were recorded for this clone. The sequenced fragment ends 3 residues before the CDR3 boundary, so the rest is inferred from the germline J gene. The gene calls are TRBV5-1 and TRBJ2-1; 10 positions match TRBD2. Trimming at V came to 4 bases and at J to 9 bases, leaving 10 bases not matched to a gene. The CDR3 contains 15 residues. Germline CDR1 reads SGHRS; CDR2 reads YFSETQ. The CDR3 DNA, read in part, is TGCGCCAGCAGCCTTTTCCTAGCGGGAGAGACTGAG. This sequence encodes CASSLFLAGETE. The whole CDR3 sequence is CASSLFLAGETEQFF. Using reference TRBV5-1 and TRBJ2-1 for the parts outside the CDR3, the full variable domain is KAGVTQTPRYLIKTRGQQVTLSCSPISGHRSVSWYQQTPGQGLQFLFEYFSETQRNKGNFPGRFSGRQFSNSRSEMNVSTLELGDSALYLCASSLFLAGETEQFFGPGTRLTVL.

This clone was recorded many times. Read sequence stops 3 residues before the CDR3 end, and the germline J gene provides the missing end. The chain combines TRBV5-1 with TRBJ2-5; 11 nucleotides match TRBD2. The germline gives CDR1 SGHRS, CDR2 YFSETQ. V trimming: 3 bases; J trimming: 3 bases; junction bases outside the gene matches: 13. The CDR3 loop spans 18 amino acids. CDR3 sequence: CASSSGLAGYAFKETQYF. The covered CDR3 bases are TGCGCCAGCAGCTCCGGACTAGCGGGTTACGCTTTCAAAGAGACC.

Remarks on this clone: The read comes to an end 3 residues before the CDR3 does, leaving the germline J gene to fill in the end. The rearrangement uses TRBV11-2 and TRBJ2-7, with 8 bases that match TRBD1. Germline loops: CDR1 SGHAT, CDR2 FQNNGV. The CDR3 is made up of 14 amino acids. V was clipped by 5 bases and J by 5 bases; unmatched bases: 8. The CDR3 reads CASSGGQGWDEQYF. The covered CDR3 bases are TGTGCCAGCAGCGGTGGACAGGGTTGGGACGAG.

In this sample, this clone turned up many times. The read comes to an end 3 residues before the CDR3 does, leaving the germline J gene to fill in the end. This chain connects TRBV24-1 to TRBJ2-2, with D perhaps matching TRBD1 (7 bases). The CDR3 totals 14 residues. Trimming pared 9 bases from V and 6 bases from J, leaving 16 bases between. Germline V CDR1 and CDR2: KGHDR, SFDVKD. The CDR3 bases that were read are TGTGCCACCCACGACGCAGGGGGGTCCGGGGAG. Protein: CATHDAGGSGE. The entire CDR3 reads CATHDAGGSGELFF.

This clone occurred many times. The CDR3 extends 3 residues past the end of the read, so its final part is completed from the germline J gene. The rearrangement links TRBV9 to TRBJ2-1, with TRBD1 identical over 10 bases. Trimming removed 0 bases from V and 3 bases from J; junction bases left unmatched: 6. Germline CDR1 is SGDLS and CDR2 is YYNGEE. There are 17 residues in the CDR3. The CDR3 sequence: CASSVAYDRGLYNEQFF. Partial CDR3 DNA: TGTGCCAGCAGCGTAGCTTACGACAGGGGGCTCTACAATGAG.